This T cell receptor beta chain comes out of a study of T-cell reconstitution after alpha-beta-depleted transplantation in children. Study outcomes and limitations: By about two months after transplant, alpha-beta T cells reportedly arose from several hundred graft clones that had expanded.

The CDR3 spans 18 residues. Germline trimming cut 5 bases from V and 0 bases from J; bases unmatched to any gene: 12. Preparation of the TCRbeta library was carried out with unique molecular identifiers. TCRdb fed the PCR reads into MiXCR, producing one record per CDR3 protein. Altogether roughly 200,000 distinct CDR3 sequences are present, under 8.5% being singletons, with the ten largest covering 5.5%. In this sample, this clonotype turned up many times. Antigen: not known. The source material was PBMCs, sampled before TCRalphabeta/CD19-depleted stem cell transplant. The chain is built from TRBV12-3 or TRBV12-4 and TRBJ1-4, with TRBD1 identical over 7 bases. The TCR was taken from a boy between 2 and 10 years old with acute lymphoblastic leukemia, due to receive a stem cell transplant. CDR3 DNA: TGTGCCAGCAGTCCCGGCTGGGACAGTACTGCAACTAATGAAAAACTGTTTTTT. Protein: CASSPGWDSTATNEKLFF.